These 16 T cell receptor beta chains were sequenced from one sample in a study of T-cell memory formation after mild COVID-19 (dated by TCRdb to about 2021). The method behind the library was 5' RACE. The sequencing machine was an Illumina NovaSeq 6000. TCRdb reworked the public reads: Q25 trimming with fastp, MiXCR clone assembly, productive beta chains retained. Merged by CDR3 protein, the rows form single entries marked with the most common genes and DNA. Across this sample there are 120,000 or so distinct CDR3 sequences, with about 18% seen only once. The ten largest account for over 4% of the sample. The sequenced sample consisted of PBMCs or a T cell subset sorted from them (not recorded which). Receptors were obtained from a young man who had mild COVID-19 (a few samples of this study predate the infection). The sample titles of this study are shuffled in the database, so cell type and time point are left out; the donor was told from shared clones.

The rearrangement links TRBV5-5 to TRBJ2-3; D is ambiguous. This CDR3 is 13 amino acids long. Trimming cost V 5 bases and J 4 bases, with 11 bases left between them. CDR1 and CDR2 (germline): SGHKS, YYEKEE (reference sequence). The CDR3 DNA follows: TGTGCCAGCAGACTAACACCGCCAGATACGCAGTATTTT. It codes for CASRLTPPDTQYF.

V usage is TRBV6-2 or TRBV6-3 and J usage is TRBJ2-4; D is perhaps TRBD1 (6 bases). CDR1 and CDR2 from the germline V gene are MNHEY and SVGEGT. The CDR3 covers 12 residues. V lost 1 base and J lost 12, with 10 bases in between. CDR3 sequence: CASSYFRGPQYF. The DNA for the CDR3 is TGTGCCAGCAGTTACTTCAGGGGCCCTCAGTACTTC.

The V and J genes are TRBV7-2 and TRBJ1-2; 7 nucleotides align to TRBD1. The CDR3 sequence is 14 residues long. Trimming at V came to 8 bases and at J to 7 bases, leaving 13 bases not matched to a gene. Germline assignment: CDR1 SGHTA and CDR2 FQGNSA. The CDR3 loop is CASVSADRALGYTF. CDR3 DNA sequence: TGTGCCAGCGTGTCTGCCGACAGGGCGCTTGGCTACACCTTC.

This clonotype was seen a handful of times. J is TRBJ1-1 and V is TRBV12-3 or TRBV12-4; D uncertain. The CDR3 sequence is 14 residues long. Trimming removed 3 bases at V and 1 base at J, with 9 bases between. Here the CDR3 reads CASSFVGWNTEAFF. CDR3 sequence (DNA): TGTGCCAGCAGTTTCGTCGGGTGGAACACTGAAGCTTTCTTT.

The chain carries TRBV11-2 and TRBJ1-2; TRBD1 might be the D (5 bases). CDR1 SGHAT and CDR2 FQNNGV come from the germline V gene. V lost 7 bases and J lost 3, with 9 bases in between. This CDR3 region has 12 residues. The CDR3 region is CASTPGYYGYTF. CDR3 sequence (DNA): TGTGCCAGCACCCCAGGGTACTATGGCTACACCTTC.

There are a few counts of this clonotype. The rearrangement links TRBV6-5 to TRBJ2-2; D tentatively reads TRBD1 or TRBD2 (5 bases each). The CDR3 spans 14 residues. CDR1 is MNHEY, CDR2 SVGAGI, per germline. The V end was cut by 9 bases, the J end by 3 bases, with 14 bases between. The CDR3 DNA reads as TGTGCCAGTGCAGGTTTGGGGGACACCGGGGAGCTGTTTTTT. Translated: CASAGLGDTGELFF.

This clonotype appeared many times. CDR3 DNA: TGTGCCACTAGCCGGGACGGATTGGGCGAGCAGTACGTC. It codes for CATSRDGLGEQYV. V usage is TRBV6-5 and J usage is TRBJ2-7, with D perhaps matching TRBD1 or TRBD2 (5 bases each). CDR1 and CDR2 (germline): MNHEY, SVGAGI. Trimming took off 10 bases at V and 6 bases at J, with 19 bases between the two ends. The CDR3 loop spans 13 amino acids.

The gene calls are TRBV7-8 and TRBJ2-3; unclear D gene. The CDR3 is 14 amino acids. V was shortened by 4 bases and J by 6 bases, with 14 bases between the two germline ends. CDR1 is SGHVS, CDR2 FQNEAQ, per germline. CDR3 in DNA: TGTGCCAGCAGCTCCCCCCCTGTTATTGATACGCAGTATTTT. Protein: CASSSPPVIDTQYF.

This clonotype was picked up a small number of times. The chain is built from TRBV4-3 and TRBJ2-3; perhaps TRBD1 as D (5 bases). Germline loops: CDR1 LGHNA, CDR2 YSLEER. The CDR3 loop spans 14 amino acids. Trimming stripped 4 bases from V and 3 bases from J, with 11 bases between. The CDR3 here is CASSLRGATDTQYF. CDR3 DNA: TGCGCCAGCAGCCTCCGTGGGGCAACAGATACGCAGTATTTT.

The chain couples TRBV4-1 to TRBJ2-1, with D tentatively TRBD1 or TRBD2 (6 bases each). V was trimmed by 3 bases and J by 8 bases, leaving 17 bases between them. Per germline, CDR1 MGHRA and CDR2 YSYEKL. The CDR3 spans 15 residues. The CDR3 DNA reads as TGCGCCAGCAGCCAGCAAGGGGGGCGGGGCGATGAGCAGTTCTTC. Its translation is CASSQQGGRGDEQFF.

This clonotype was counted ten times or more. This rearrangement joins TRBV5-1 to TRBJ2-1, with D maybe TRBD1 (5 bases). The CDR3 is 14 residues long. V was trimmed by 2 bases and J by 6 bases, leaving 12 bases between them. Germline values: CDR1 SGHRS, CDR2 YFSETQ. This CDR3 reads CASSFASGLNEQFF. CDR3 DNA: TGCGCCAGCAGCTTTGCGTCAGGGCTCAATGAGCAGTTCTTC.

This clonotype has a handful of counts. V is TRBV12-3 or TRBV12-4 and J is TRBJ2-3; a possible D gene is TRBD2 (6 bases). This CDR3 comprises 14 residues. The germline V and J ends were trimmed by 7 bases and 8 bases, with 19 bases remaining between them. As DNA, the CDR3 is TGTGCCAGCACCGCGAGCGGGTTCAGGGTTACGCAGTATTTT. Translating gives CASTASGFRVTQYF.

The V and J genes are TRBV5-6 and TRBJ2-1; TRBD2 matches 10 bases. CDR3 size: 17 residues. CDR1 is SGHDT, CDR2 YYEEEE, per germline. V was pared by 3 bases and J by 9 bases, with 15 bases of the junction left unmatched. CDR3 DNA sequence: TGTGCCAGCAGCTCCCATGGGGAGCGGGGGGGCCTGATTGAGCAGTTCTTC. It is translated as CASSSHGERGGLIEQFF.

A few counts support this clonotype. The chain is built from TRBV7-2 and TRBJ2-5; TRBD1 agrees at 9 bases. V lost 5 bases to trimming and J lost 6 bases; unmatched junction nucleotides: 7. CDR3 length: 14 residues. Germline V gene sequence: CDR1 SGHTA, CDR2 FQGNSA. The CDR3 sequence: CASSLDRGWKTQYF. CDR3 nucleotide sequence: TGTGCCAGCAGCCTGGACAGGGGATGGAAGACCCAGTACTTC.

The chain has TRBV12-3 or TRBV12-4 and TRBJ2-3, with D possibly TRBD1 on 5 matching bases. With 6 bases removed from V and 4 bases from J, the gap between germline ends came to 20 bases. The CDR3 is 16 residues long. The CDR3 loop reads CASRASRAGRADTQYF. In DNA form, the CDR3 reads TGTGCCAGCAGAGCAAGCAGGGCAGGGCGAGCAGATACGCAGTATTTT.

The J gene is TRBJ2-7, the V gene TRBV20-1, with 13 bases fitting TRBD2. V was clipped by 3 bases and J by 9 bases; unmatched bases: 11. This CDR3 spans 15 amino acids. CDR1 DFQATT and CDR2 SNEGSKA come from the germline V gene (reference sequence). CDR3 in amino acids: CSASAGTSGISGQYV. CDR3 coding DNA: TGCAGTGCTAGTGCCGGGACTAGCGGGATTTCAGGGCAGTACGTC.